Listed below are T cell receptor beta chains from one sample, sequenced in a study of blood T cell dynamics during melanoma immunotherapy. Sequenced by immunoSEQ multiplex PCR; TCRdb stores in-frame clones only, minus some. The sample has around 3,800 clones, around 97% seen once. This specimen was effector memory CD8+ T cells from blood, taken from a patient treated with checkpoint blockade. Receptor source: a human donor with melanoma. Both conserved end residues are trimmed from each CDR3.

>TRBV27|TRBJ1-2
ASSFQDRGRGYGYT
>TRBV28|TRBJ2-1
ASSYPGSYNEQF
>TRBV15|TRBJ2-7
ATSSTGTGVSEQY
>TRBV28|TRBJ2-2
ASETGTGAGELF
>TRBV5-4|TRBJ2-2
ASSPGGASGRSAGELF
>TRBV28|TRBJ2-5
ASSLLWVGEQETQY
>TRBV27|TRBJ2-3
ASSPGLAGADTQY
>TRBV9|TRBJ2-7
ASSVEDGAYEQY
>TRBV5-1|TRBJ1-6
ASSFMTPDDSPLH
>TRBV2|TRBJ2-2
ASNTPVGPLNTGELF
>TRBV19|TRBJ2-7
ASSFSGRGYYEQY
>TRBV5-1|TRBJ2-7
ASRLTSGSLSYEQY
>TRBV5-6|TRBJ2-1
ASSWAPGGNNEQF
>TRBV7-2|TRBJ2-3
ASSENPTGVLRTDTQY
>TRBV27|TRBJ2-7
ASSNGDRRKGVTYEQY
>TRBV7-9|TRBJ2-7
ASSPRTGNTNEQY
>TRBV27|TRBJ1-4
ASSWTAQNEKLF
>TRBV28|TRBJ1-5
ASSTEKMRYSNQPQH
>TRBV11-3|TRBJ2-5
ASSFGAGGEETQY
>TRBV27|TRBJ2-7
ASSLDVRYEQY
>TRBV10-3|TRBJ2-7
AISESEQPSYEQY